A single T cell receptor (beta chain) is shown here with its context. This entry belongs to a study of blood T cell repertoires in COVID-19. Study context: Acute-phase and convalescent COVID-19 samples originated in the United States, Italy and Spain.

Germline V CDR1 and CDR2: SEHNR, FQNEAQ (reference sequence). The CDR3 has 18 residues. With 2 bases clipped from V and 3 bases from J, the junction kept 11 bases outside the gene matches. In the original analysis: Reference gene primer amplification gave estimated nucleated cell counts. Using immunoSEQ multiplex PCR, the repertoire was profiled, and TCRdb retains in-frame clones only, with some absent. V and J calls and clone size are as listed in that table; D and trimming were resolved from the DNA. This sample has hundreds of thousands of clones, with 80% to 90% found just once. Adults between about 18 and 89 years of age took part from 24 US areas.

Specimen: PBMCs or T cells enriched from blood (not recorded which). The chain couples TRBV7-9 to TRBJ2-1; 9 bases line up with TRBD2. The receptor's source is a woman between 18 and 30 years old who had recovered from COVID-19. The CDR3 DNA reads TGTGCCAGCAGCTTAAAAGCCGGCGGGAGGGGCGTCTACAATGAGCAGTTCTTC. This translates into CASSLKAGGRGVYNEQFF.